This T cell receptor (beta chain) is from a study of T cell repertoires in cytomegalovirus infection. Findings and limits, study-wide: The cumulative frequency of public TCR beta families distinguished individuals who carried CMV together with the relevant HLA.

TCRdb re-called the reads through MiXCR, storing one row per CDR3 protein. The sample has roughly 320,000 distinct CDR3 sequences; roughly a tenth are singletons. Worth noting for this clonotype: Its antigen remains unidentified. It may be a read error: a sequence one base away is much more abundant.

This CDR3 is built from 15 residues. The germline V and J ends were trimmed by 10 bases and 2 bases, with 18 bases remaining between them. Germline V CDR1 and CDR2: LNHDA, SQIVND (reference sequence). The receptor comes from a human donor in good health (CMV status not recorded). Some clones in this sample may be carry-over from other donors' samples. The material sequenced was PBMCs. The chain has TRBV19 and TRBJ2-1; D remains unclear. The CDR3 reads CATHKKIGAYNEQFF. The CDR3 DNA sequence: TGTGCCACCCACAAAAAGATCGGCGCCTACAATGAGCAGTTCTTC.